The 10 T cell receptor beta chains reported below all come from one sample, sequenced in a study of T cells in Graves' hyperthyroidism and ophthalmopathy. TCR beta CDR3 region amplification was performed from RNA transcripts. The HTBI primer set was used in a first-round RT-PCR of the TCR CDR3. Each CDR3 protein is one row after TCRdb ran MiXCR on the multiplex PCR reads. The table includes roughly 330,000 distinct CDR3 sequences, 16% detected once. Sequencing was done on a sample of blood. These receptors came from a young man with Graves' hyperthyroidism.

The CDR3 DNA reads TGTGCCAGCTCCCCCGGGGGGATCGGCAATCAGCCCCAGCATTTT. Translated: CASSPGGIGNQPQHF. This chain uses TRBV6-1 with TRBJ1-5; D perhaps matches TRBD1 (5 bases). The V end was cut by 8 bases, the J end by 2 bases, with 16 bases between. This CDR3 region has 15 residues. Germline assignment: CDR1 MNHNS and CDR2 SASEGT.

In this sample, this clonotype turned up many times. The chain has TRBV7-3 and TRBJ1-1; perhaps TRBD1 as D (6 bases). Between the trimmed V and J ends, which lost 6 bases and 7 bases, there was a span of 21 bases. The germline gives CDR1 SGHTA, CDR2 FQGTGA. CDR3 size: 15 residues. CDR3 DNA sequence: TGTGCCAGCAGTTTTGGGGGCGCAGGACGAAGTGAAGCTTTCTTT. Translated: CASSFGGAGRSEAFF.

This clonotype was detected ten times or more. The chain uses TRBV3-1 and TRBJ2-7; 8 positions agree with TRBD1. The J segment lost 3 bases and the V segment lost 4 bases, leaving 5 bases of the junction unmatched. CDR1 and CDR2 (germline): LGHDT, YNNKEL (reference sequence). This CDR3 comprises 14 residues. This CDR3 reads CASSPGTGIYEQYF. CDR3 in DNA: TGTGCCAGCAGCCCCGGGACAGGCATCTACGAGCAGTACTTC.

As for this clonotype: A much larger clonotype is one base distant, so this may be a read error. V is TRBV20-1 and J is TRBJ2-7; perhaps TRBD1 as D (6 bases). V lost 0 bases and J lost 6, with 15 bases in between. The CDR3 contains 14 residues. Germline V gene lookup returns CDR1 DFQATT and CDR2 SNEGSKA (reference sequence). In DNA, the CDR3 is TGCAGTGCTAGAGAGACCCAGGGGTCCGGCGAGCAGTACTTC. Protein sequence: CSARETQGSGEQYF.

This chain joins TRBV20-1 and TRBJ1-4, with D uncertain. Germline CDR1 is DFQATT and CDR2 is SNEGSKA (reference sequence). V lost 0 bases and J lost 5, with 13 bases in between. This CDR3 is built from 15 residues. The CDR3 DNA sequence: TGCAGTGCTAGAGATTCCTCAGCGGGAAATGAAAAACTGTTTTTT. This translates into CSARDSSAGNEKLFF.

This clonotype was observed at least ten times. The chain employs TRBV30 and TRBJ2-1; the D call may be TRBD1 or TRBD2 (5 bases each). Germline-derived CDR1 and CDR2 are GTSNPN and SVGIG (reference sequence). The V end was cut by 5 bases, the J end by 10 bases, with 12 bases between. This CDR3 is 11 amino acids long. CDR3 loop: CAWRRDGEQFF. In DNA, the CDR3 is TGTGCCTGGCGACGGGACGGAGAGCAGTTCTTC.

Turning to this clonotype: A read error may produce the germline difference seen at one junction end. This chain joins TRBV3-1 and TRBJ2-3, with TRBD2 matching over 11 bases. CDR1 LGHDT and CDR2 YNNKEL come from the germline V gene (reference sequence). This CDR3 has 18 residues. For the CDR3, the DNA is TGTGCCAGCAGCCAAGATAGTGTACTAGCGGGGGACGCAGATACGGAGTATTTT. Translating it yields CASSQDSVLAGDADTEYF.

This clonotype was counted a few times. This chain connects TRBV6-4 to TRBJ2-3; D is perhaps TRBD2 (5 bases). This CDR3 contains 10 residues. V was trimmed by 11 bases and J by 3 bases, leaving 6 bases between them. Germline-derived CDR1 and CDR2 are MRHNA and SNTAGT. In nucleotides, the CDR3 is TGTGCCGGGGAGACAGATACGCAGTATTTT. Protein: CAGETDTQYF.

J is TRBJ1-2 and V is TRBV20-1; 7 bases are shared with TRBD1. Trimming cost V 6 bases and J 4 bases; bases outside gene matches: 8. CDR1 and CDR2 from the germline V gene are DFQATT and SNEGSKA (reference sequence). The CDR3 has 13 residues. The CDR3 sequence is CSALQGPVYGYTF. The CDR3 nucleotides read TGCAGTGCCTTACAGGGGCCGGTCTATGGCTACACCTTC.

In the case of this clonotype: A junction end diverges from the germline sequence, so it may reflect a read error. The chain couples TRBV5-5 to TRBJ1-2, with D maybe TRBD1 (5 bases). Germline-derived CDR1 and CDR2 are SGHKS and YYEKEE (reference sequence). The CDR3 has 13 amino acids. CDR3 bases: TGTGTCAGCAGCTGGGGCAGGGATGGTGGCTACACCTTC. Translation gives CVSSWGRDGGYTF.